The T cell receptor (beta chain) under discussion was sequenced for a study of control samples from healthy donors and cancer patients. TCRdb keeps only in-frame clones here, not all; method: immunoSEQ multiplex PCR. The repertoire includes more than 120,000 clones, 75% to 95% of them detected once, and 3% to 4% sits in the top ten. CDR3 length: 12 residues. V shed 6 bases and J shed 7 bases, with 12 bases lying between them. CDR1 is MDHEN and CDR2 is SYDVKM in the germline V gene. The clonotype comes from a man aged 25-45 years in good health. This chain uses TRBV28 with TRBJ1-1; a weak D match, TRBD1 (6 bases). The sample was blood. The DNA for the CDR3 is TGTGCCAGCAGCTCGGACAGAAATGAAGCTTTCTTT. Protein: CASSSDRNEAFF.